This entry lists 31 T cell receptor beta chains sequenced from one sample in a study of T cells in Graves' hyperthyroidism and ophthalmopathy. Amplification targeted TCR beta CDR3 regions from RNA transcripts. TCR CDR3 underwent first-round RT-PCR with the HTBI primer set. In TCRdb, the multiplex PCR reads were re-called with MiXCR into one record per CDR3 protein. The sample lists hundreds of thousands of distinct CDR3 sequences; less than 45% were seen once. Input material: peripheral blood or thyroid tissue (not recorded which). Source of these receptors: an adult man with Graves' disease, either hyperthyroidism or ophthalmopathy (not recorded which).

In its sample, this clonotype was seen once. The V call is TRBV29-1, the J call TRBJ2-5; no reliable D call. V lost 2 bases, J lost 7 bases, and 5 bases lay in between. Germline-derived CDR1 and CDR2 are SQVTM and ANQGSEA. The CDR3 is made up of 10 amino acids. This CDR3 is CSVESGTQYF. The CDR3, as DNA: TGCAGCGTTGAATCCGGGACCCAGTACTTC.

This clonotype was observed a few times. This chain links TRBV7-8 with TRBJ2-7; 9 positions agree with TRBD1. Germline CDR1 is SGHVS and CDR2 is FQNEAQ. Losses at the gene ends were 2 bases for V and 3 bases for J; bases not matched to a gene: 8. This CDR3 contains 16 residues. This CDR3 reads CASSLSRGQGGYEQYF. In DNA form, the CDR3 reads TGTGCCAGCAGCTTAAGTAGGGGACAGGGAGGCTACGAGCAGTACTTC.

The chain uses TRBV7-9 and TRBJ2-7, with D uncertain. Trimming pared 0 bases from V and 7 bases from J, leaving 10 bases between. The CDR3 spans 13 residues. Germline-derived CDR1 and CDR2 are SEHNR and FQNEAQ (reference sequence). The CDR3 sequence: CASSLAGTGEQYF. The CDR3 bases are TGTGCCAGCAGCTTAGCTGGAACCGGGGAGCAGTACTTC.

The chain is built from TRBV11-1 and TRBJ2-7; the match to TRBD1 covers 10 bases. This CDR3 spans 19 amino acids. Germline loops: CDR1 SGHAT, CDR2 FQDESV (reference sequence). V was clipped by 2 bases and J by 4 bases; unmatched bases: 17. CDR3 sequence: CASSLSGTGENPDPYEQYF. The CDR3, as DNA: TGTGCCAGCAGCTTATCAGGGACAGGGGAAAACCCAGACCCGTACGAGCAGTACTTC.

The chain has TRBV29-1 and TRBJ2-7; D is unresolved. Germline V gives CDR1 SQVTM, CDR2 ANQGSEA. V lost 4 bases and J 2 bases, leaving 12 bases between the germline ends. The CDR3 has 13 residues. The CDR3 nucleotides are TGCAGCGTTGGGATCTTCGGGCCCTACGAGCAGTACTTC. This gives the protein CSVGIFGPYEQYF.

This clonotype was counted between two and nine times. The chain employs TRBV2 and TRBJ1-5, with D uncertain. The CDR3 is 13 residues long. Germline V gene data show CDR1 as SNHLY and CDR2 as FYNNEI. The germline V and J ends were trimmed by 9 bases and 0 bases, with 9 bases remaining between them. The CDR3 nucleotides read TGTGCCAGTCGAGCAGGTAGCAATCAGCCCCAGCATTTT. It yields the protein CASRAGSNQPQHF.

The V call is TRBV12-3 or TRBV12-4, the J call TRBJ2-2; the D is unclear. The CDR3 is 13 amino acids. V shed 7 bases and J shed 4 bases, with 10 bases lying between them. The CDR3 protein is CASKGILTGELFF. The CDR3 DNA is TGTGCCAGCAAAGGCATCCTCACCGGGGAGCTGTTTTTT.

A few counts support this clonotype. This sequence joins TRBV7-8 and TRBJ2-5, with 10 bases identical to TRBD2. Germline V gene lookup returns CDR1 SGHVS and CDR2 FQNEAQ. Germline trimming cut 5 bases from V and 2 bases from J; bases unmatched to any gene: 17. The CDR3 runs 19 residues. The CDR3 DNA sequence: TGTGCCAGCAGCCCCTCCGCCACCCCACTAGCGGGGACACAAGAGACCCAGTACTTC. This codes for CASSPSATPLAGTQETQYF.

Details on this clonotype: One junction end does not reproduce the germline sequence, and a read error may be involved. The chain employs TRBV7-9 and TRBJ2-5; TRBD1 might be the D (5 bases). The length of the CDR3 is 16 residues. From germline, CDR1 is SEHNR and CDR2 FQNEAQ (reference sequence). The CDR3 region has the DNA TGTGCCAGCAGCTTAAGACAAGGGGCTTGGCAAGAGACCCTGTACTTC. Translation: CASSLRQGAWQETLYF.

In this sample, this clonotype turned up once. This rearrangement joins TRBV2 to TRBJ1-2; TRBD1 might be the D (6 bases). Germline assignment: CDR1 SNHLY and CDR2 FYNNEI. The length of the CDR3 is 15 residues. The ends were cut back, 4 bases at V and 3 bases at J, with 15 bases in the middle. The CDR3 here is CASSAIGQLYYGYTF. CDR3 bases: TGTGCCAGCAGTGCAATAGGACAGCTCTACTATGGCTACACCTTC.

This clonotype appeared many times. This sequence joins TRBV7-9 and TRBJ1-2, with 7 bases fitting TRBD1. CDR1 SEHNR and CDR2 FQNEAQ come from the germline V gene (reference sequence). The CDR3 has 15 residues. The V gene end was trimmed by 0 bases and the J gene end by 8 bases; junction bases not matched to a gene: 9. The CDR3 DNA reads TGTGCCAGCAGCTTAGCCCAAACAGGGGAGGGCGGCTACACCTTC. Its protein is CASSLAQTGEGGYTF.

This clonotype was picked up many times. The gene calls are TRBV7-9 and TRBJ1-1; 7 positions agree with TRBD1. The junction had 3 bases not matched to a gene; V was cut back by 5 bases and J by 6 bases. This CDR3 is built from 12 residues. Germline assignment: CDR1 SEHNR and CDR2 FQNEAQ (reference sequence). As DNA, the CDR3 is TGTGCCAGCAGCCAAGGGACAGCTGAAGCTTTCTTT. Translation gives CASSQGTAEAFF.

The genes are TRBV10-3 and TRBJ2-7, with TRBD2 matching 10 bases. Germline values: CDR1 ENHRY, CDR2 SYGVKD. The CDR3 runs 13 residues. V shed 8 bases and J 4 bases; nucleotides not matched to a gene: 5. For the CDR3, the DNA is TGTGCCATCGGGCAGCGGGAGGGGTACGAGCAGTACTTC. This codes for CAIGQREGYEQYF.

The chain carries TRBV14 and TRBJ1-2; perhaps TRBD1 as D (6 bases). Per the germline V gene, CDR1 is SGHDN and CDR2 is FVKESK. V lost 4 bases and J lost 8, with 11 bases in between. CDR3 length: 12 amino acids. The CDR3 loop reads CASSRGQRGYTF. CDR3 DNA sequence: TGTGCCAGCAGCCGAGGACAGCGAGGCTACACCTTC. Using reference TRBV14 and TRBJ1-2 for the parts outside the CDR3, the full variable domain is EAGVTQFPSHSVIEKGQTVTLRCDPISGHDNLYWYRRVMGKEIKFLLHFVKESKQDESGMPNNRFLAERTGGTYSTLKVQPAELEDSGVYFCASSRGQRGYTFGSGTRLTVV.

V and J are TRBV7-8 and TRBJ1-4, with a possible D match to TRBD1 (5 bases). The CDR3 has 15 residues. V was cut by 5 bases and J by 4 bases, with 14 bases left in between. Germline V gives CDR1 SGHVS, CDR2 FQNEAQ. The CDR3 DNA reads as TGTGCCAGCAGCAGTCGGGGGTTGGTTAATGAAAAACTGTTTTTT. Its translation: CASSSRGLVNEKLFF.

This clonotype was observed a handful of times. This sequence joins TRBV12-3 or TRBV12-4 and TRBJ1-2; D may be TRBD1 (6 bases). Trimming left V 1 base short and J 4 bases short, with 16 bases between. This CDR3 region has 16 residues. CDR3 DNA sequence: TGTGCCAGCAGTTTAGGGGCTACAGGGTTTTCCTATGGCTACACCTTC. This gives the protein CASSLGATGFSYGYTF.

Details on this clonotype: In this CDR3 the conserved last residue, phenylalanine or tryptophan, is missing, so a read error is likely. The DNA is left out, because the CDR3 cannot be placed on it with certainty; the CDR3 is given as TCRdb lists it. The chain joins TRBV7-2 to TRBJ1-6. The CDR3 totals 8 residues, both ends included. The germline CDR1 and CDR2 sequences are SGHTA and FQGNSA. The CDR3 sequence: CASSFPRL.

This clonotype was counted ten times or more. The chain uses TRBV15 and TRBJ1-1; 7 positions agree with TRBD1. Germline values: CDR1 LNHNV, CDR2 YYDKDF (reference sequence). V dropped 8 bases and J dropped 6; count of bases not matched to a gene: 15. The CDR3 is made up of 15 amino acids. The DNA for the CDR3 is TGTGCCACCGGGCCTCGCGAACAGGGGCCCGCTGAAGCTTTCTTT. This codes for CATGPREQGPAEAFF.

The chain couples TRBV10-3 to TRBJ1-2; a weak D match, TRBD1 (6 bases). Trimming removed 6 bases at V and 4 bases at J, with 12 bases between. CDR1 is ENHRY and CDR2 is SYGVKD in the germline V gene. CDR3 size: 13 residues. The CDR3 nucleotides are TGTGCCATCAGCCCGGACAGCCTCTATGGCTACACCTTC. Its translation: CAISPDSLYGYTF.

This clonotype showed up just a few times. V usage is TRBV5-1 and J usage is TRBJ2-5; the D is unclear. CDR3 size: 15 residues. V was clipped by 4 bases and J by 2 bases, with 15 bases between them. Germline assignment: CDR1 SGHRS and CDR2 YFSETQ. The CDR3 nucleotides read TGCGCCAGCAGCCAGGAAGTAGTCGGTCAAGAGACCCAGTACTTC. It specifies CASSQEVVGQETQYF.

The chain links TRBV6-6 to TRBJ2-5; D may be TRBD2 (6 bases). The CDR3 is 15 residues long. Trimming removed 2 bases from V and 4 bases from J, with 14 bases in between. CDR1 is MNHNY and CDR2 is SVGAGI in the germline V gene (reference sequence). The CDR3 bases are TGTGCCAGCAGTTACGTGGCGGGACCAGGAGAGACCCAGTACTTC. It is translated as CASSYVAGPGETQYF.

The chain's CDR3 is CASSRIITTPADTQYF. CDR3 coding DNA: TGTGCCAGCAGCCGAATTATAACCACCCCGGCAGATACGCAGTATTTT. The chain carries TRBV7-8 and TRBJ2-3; D is unclear. V was pared by 5 bases and J by 4 bases, with 19 bases between. This CDR3 contains 16 residues. Germline CDR1 reads SGHVS; CDR2 reads FQNEAQ.

As regards this clonotype: One end of the junction does not line up with germline, which may come from a read error. The chain links TRBV10-3 to TRBJ1-1; 7 bases are shared with TRBD1. The germline V gene has CDR1 ENHRY and CDR2 SYGVKD. The CDR3 is 13 amino acids. CDR3 nucleotides: TGTGCCAGCAGTGATCGCGACAGGGCGGCAGCTTTCTTT. The encoded protein is CASSDRDRAAAFF.

This rearrangement joins TRBV24-1 to TRBJ2-5; maybe TRBD1 (6 bases). The CDR3 totals 15 residues. Between the trimmed V and J ends, which lost 7 bases and 5 bases, there was a span of 19 bases. Germline CDR1 is KGHDR and CDR2 is SFDVKD. The DNA of the CDR3 is TGTGCCACCAGCAGCTTTTTCGACAGGCAGGAGACCCAGTACTTC. It specifies CATSSFFDRQETQYF.

Many counts were recorded for this clonotype. The V call is TRBV12-3 or TRBV12-4, the J call TRBJ1-6; D may be TRBD1 (5 bases). V was trimmed by 7 bases and J by 6 bases, leaving 10 bases between them. The CDR3 length is 13 residues. The chain's CDR3 is CASNQGSNSPLHF. The CDR3, as DNA: TGTGCCAGCAACCAGGGTAGTAATTCACCCCTCCACTTT.

This chain uses TRBV2 with TRBJ2-7; possible D gene TRBD1, 5 bases. The CDR3 runs to 13 residues. Germline assignment: CDR1 SNHLY and CDR2 FYNNEI. This CDR3 is CASLLGAVGEQYF. The CDR3 nucleotides read TGTGCATCCCTCCTAGGGGCCGTTGGCGAGCAGTACTTC.

This clonotype was picked up many times. The chain links TRBV2 to TRBJ1-1, with TRBD1 matching over 10 bases. The junction had 1 base not matched to a gene; V was cut back by 6 bases and J by 0 bases. From germline, CDR1 is SNHLY and CDR2 FYNNEI. The CDR3 has 14 residues. The CDR3 loop is CASRDRGMNTEAFF. The DNA of the CDR3 is TGTGCCAGCAGGGACAGGGGGATGAACACTGAAGCTTTCTTT.

The V call is TRBV7-2, the J call TRBJ1-2; TRBD1 matches at 7 bases. The V gene end was trimmed by 5 bases and the J gene end by 4 bases; junction bases not matched to a gene: 4. Germline assignment: CDR1 SGHTA and CDR2 FQGNSA. CDR3 length equals 13 residues. In DNA form, the CDR3 reads TGTGCCAGCAGCACAGGGGCTCCCTATGGCTACACCTTC. Its protein is CASSTGAPYGYTF.

Many counts were recorded for this clonotype. The rearrangement links TRBV10-2 to TRBJ1-1; D may be TRBD1 (6 bases). The CDR3 has 13 amino acids. Trimming took off 2 bases at V and 6 bases at J, with 10 bases between the two ends. Germline V gives CDR1 WSHSY, CDR2 SAAADI. CDR3 in amino acids: CASSEIGGSEAFF. The CDR3 region has the DNA TGCGCCAGCAGTGAGATAGGGGGATCTGAAGCTTTCTTT.

The V gene is TRBV20-1, the J gene TRBJ2-7; 9 bases align to TRBD1. There are 16 residues in the CDR3. Germline CDR1 reads DFQATT; CDR2 reads SNEGSKA (reference sequence). The junction had 9 bases not matched to a gene; V was cut back by 3 bases and J by 0 bases. This chain's CDR3 is CSARAPDRGSSYEQYF. The CDR3 coding sequence is TGCAGTGCTAGGGCCCCTGACAGGGGGAGCTCCTACGAGCAGTACTTC.

Regarding this clonotype: One base away lies a much larger clone, so this may be a sequencing read error. The chain couples TRBV2 to TRBJ1-4, with 7 bases identical to TRBD1. Per germline, CDR1 SNHLY and CDR2 FYNNEI. This CDR3 contains 14 residues. CDR3 loop: CASSGETGNEKLLF. The CDR3 DNA sequence: TGTGCCAGCAGCGGGGAGACAGGGAATGAAAAACTGCTTTTT.